A selection of T cell receptor beta chains follows, all from one sample in a study of T cells of healthy individuals. TCRdb re-derived calls from the 5' RACE reads in MiXCR, one entry per CDR3 protein. The sample gives 85,000 to 100,000 distinct CDR3 sequences, 17% of which show up once; roughly 6.1% is in the top ten. The receptor set was obtained from a human donor in good health. Both conserved end residues are part of each CDR3. Fields, in order: J gene, clone size, V gene, D gene, CDR3 protein, CDR3 DNA. The D gene is left open where the match is weak. Clone size is stated in some rows and not others, as once, few, many or a class when expanded.

>TRBJ2-7|few|TRBV5-1|TRBD1
CASSLVGQTYEQYF
TGCGCCAGCAGCTTGGTGGGACAGACCTACGAGCAGTACTTC
>TRBJ2-3|few|TRBV20-1|.
CSARSLGELDTQYF
TGCAGTGCTAGATCCCTCGGAGAATTGGATACGCAGTATTTT
>TRBJ1-6|many|TRBV20-1|.
CSAREALNSPLHF
TGCAGTGCTAGGGAGGCCCTGAATTCACCCCTCCACTTT
>TRBJ1-5|few|TRBV6-2/TRBV6-3|.
CASTPQTGMGNQPQHF
TGTGCCAGCACCCCCCAAACAGGGATGGGCAATCAGCCCCAGCATTTT
>TRBJ1-2|many|TRBV5-4|.
CASSRDVWQYGYTF
TGTGCCAGCAGCCGGGATGTTTGGCAATATGGCTACACCTTC
>TRBJ1-6|.|TRBV6-5|.
CASSRMLAAYNSPLHF
TGTGCCAGCAGTCGGATGCTAGCGGCCTATAATTCACCCCTCCACTTT
>TRBJ1-6|many|TRBV15|.
CATSLWEGPLRSPLHF
TGTGCCACCAGCCTCTGGGAGGGGCCATTGAGATCACCCCTCCACTTT
>TRBJ1-6|many|TRBV10-3|TRBD1
CASRGGNSPLHF
TGTGCCAGCAGGGGGGGTAATTCACCCCTCCACTTT
>TRBJ2-2|many|TRBV12-3/TRBV12-4|TRBD2
CASSLERGNTGELFF
TGTGCCAGCAGCCTCGAGCGGGGGAACACCGGGGAGCTGTTTTTT
>TRBJ1-1|few|TRBV7-2|.
CASSLETGLGAFF
TGTGCCAGCAGCTTAGAAACAGGGTTGGGAGCTTTCTTT
>TRBJ2-5|.|TRBV20-1|.
CSARDRTASLETQYF
TGCAGTGCTAGAGATCGGACTGCCTCCTTGGAGACCCAGTACTTC
>TRBJ1-4|.|TRBV20-1|.
CSALQGTNEKLFF
TGCAGTGCGTTACAGGGTACTAATGAAAAACTGTTTTTT
>TRBJ2-7|.|TRBV25-1|.
CASSGGYEQYF
TGTGCCAGCAGTGGGGGCTACGAGCAGTACTTC
>TRBJ2-5|few|TRBV18|.
CATTTDRNQETQYF
TGTGCCACCACAACCGACAGGAACCAGGAGACCCAGTACTTC
>TRBJ2-7|.|TRBV20-1|.
CSAEMDGSYEQYF
TGCAGTGCTGAAATGGACGGATCCTACGAGCAGTACTTC
>TRBJ1-5|.|TRBV20-1|TRBD1
CSARQGGAAQPQHF
TGCAGTGCTAGGCAGGGGGGGGCGGCTCAGCCCCAGCATTTT
>TRBJ1-3|.|TRBV7-8|.
CASSLHRGTIYF
TGTGCCAGCAGCTTACACCGGGGCACCATATATTTT
>TRBJ2-1|.|TRBV11-1|TRBD2
CASSPRSSSGRGEQFF
TGTGCCAGCAGCCCTAGGAGCAGTAGCGGGAGAGGTGAGCAGTTCTTC
>TRBJ1-6|few|TRBV11-2|.
CASSSGDSPLHF
TGTGCCAGCAGCTCAGGAGATTCACCCCTCCACTTT
>TRBJ1-6|many|TRBV6-1|TRBD1
CASSELGQGASNSPLHF
TGTGCCAGCAGTGAATTGGGACAGGGGGCAAGTAATTCACCCCTCCACTTT
>TRBJ1-2|few|TRBV6-6|.
CASSRGRDRGYTF
TGTGCCAGCAGCCGCGGCCGGGACCGTGGCTACACCTTC
>TRBJ2-1|.|TRBV7-9|TRBD2
CASSTLRGGNEQFF
TGTGCCAGCAGCACTCTTCGGGGGGGGAATGAGCAGTTCTTC
>TRBJ1-4|many|TRBV18|.
CASSPPGRANEKLFF
TGTGCCAGCTCACCACCGGGGAGAGCTAATGAAAAACTGTTTTTT
>TRBJ2-5|few|TRBV6-5|TRBD1
CASRHPGGETQYF
TGTGCCAGCAGGCATCCAGGGGGAGAGACCCAGTACTTC
>TRBJ1-3|few|TRBV4-3|.
CASSQDEARTSGNTIYF
TGCGCCAGCAGCCAAGATGAAGCTCGGACCTCTGGAAACACCATATATTTT
>TRBJ2-2|many|TRBV28|TRBD2
CASSPTSGNTGELFF
TGTGCCAGCAGTCCGACTAGCGGGAACACCGGGGAGCTGTTTTTT
>TRBJ1-6|many|TRBV4-2|TRBD1
CASSQQQGDNSPLHF
TGTGCCAGCAGCCAACAACAGGGGGATAATTCACCCCTCCACTTT